The rows below give T cell receptor beta chains drawn from one sample of a study of blood T cells in healthy people across ages. Using its own MiXCR run on the 5' RACE reads, TCRdb lists one record per CDR3 protein. The data contain about 780,000 distinct CDR3 sequences, less than 80% of them singletons. The sequencing input was blood. The receptors were gathered from a man aged 25 to 40 in good health. Both conserved end residues are part of each CDR3. Fields, in order: D gene, clone size, V gene, J gene, CDR3 DNA, CDR3 protein. A D gene is named only where the DNA matches it firmly. Size is omitted from some rows. Given values are once, few, many or a class for expanded clones.

TRBD2	NA	TRBV7-2	TRBJ2-2	TGTGCCAGCAGCTTAGCGGGACTAGCGGGCGGGGAGCTGTTTTTT	CASSLAGLAGGELFF
NA	NA	TRBV9	TRBJ2-2	TGTGCCAGCAGCGTAGGCCAGGGAAGGGACACCGGGGAGCTGTTTTTT	CASSVGQGRDTGELFF
TRBD2	NA	TRBV6-2/TRBV6-3	TRBJ2-7	TGTGCCAGCACCACTGGGCGGACTAGCGCTCGATTCTCCTACGAGCAGTACTTC	CASTTGRTSARFSYEQYF
TRBD1	few	TRBV28	TRBJ1-2	TGTGCCAGCAGTTTAGCCAGGACAGGGGGAGCTAACTATGGCTACACCTTC	CASSLARTGGANYGYTF
TRBD1	few	TRBV7-8	TRBJ2-7	TGTGCCAGCAGTGTGACAGGGGGCTGGTACGAGCAGTACTTC	CASSVTGGWYEQYF
NA	NA	TRBV7-8	TRBJ2-7	TGTGCCTGCCGGGCAGGGCACGAGCAGTACTTC	CACRAGHEQYF
NA	few	TRBV7-2	TRBJ2-1	TGTGCCAGCAGTCAGATCCGGGACCTATTCTACAATGAGCAGTTCTTC	CASSQIRDLFYNEQFF
TRBD2	NA	TRBV6-1	TRBJ2-5	TGTGCCAGCAGTGAAGTGCCGTTGGGGGGGAAAGAGACCCAGTACTTC	CASSEVPLGGKETQYF
NA	NA	TRBV4-3	TRBJ1-2	TGCGCCAGCAGCCAAGTAACAGGGAACTATGGCTACACCTTC	CASSQVTGNYGYTF
NA	NA	TRBV27	TRBJ2-1	TGTGCCAGCAGTTTTCAGCTGGGGGGCGTCAATGAGCAGTTCTTC	CASSFQLGGVNEQFF